This T cell receptor (beta chain) appears in the sequencing data of a study of graft-versus-host responses after intestinal transplantation. For the study at large: Recipients uniformly received anti-thymocyte globulin induction, followed by tacrolimus and steroids for 3 to 4 years. Study-level results: GvH clone levels peaked in circulation, and this peak was associated with early post-transplant HvG declines. Recipient bone marrow held GvH clones, some seen earlier in ileum or blood. Those patients showing graft-donor T cell macrochimerism displayed high graft-versus-host to host-versus-graft clonal ratios in allografts.

J was trimmed by 4 bases and V by 1 base; bases with no gene match: 6. The CDR3 totals 15 residues. Germline CDR1 and CDR2: GTSNPN and SVGIG (reference sequence). This clone was seen a handful of times. The target antigen is unknown. Sequencing was performed with immunoSEQ multiplex PCR; in TCRdb, only in-frame clones are kept and a portion is missing. This sample carries around 37,000 clones, around 86% of them seen once, and the ten largest clones take roughly 3.6%. The chain recombines TRBV30 with TRBJ1-4; 7 positions match TRBD1. The sequenced sample was PBMCs, obtained about 160 weeks after transplant. The source of this sequence is a human patient who received an intestinal transplant, so some T cells may come from the graft donor. This chain's CDR3 is CAWSAGGQFNEKLFF. The CDR3 bases are TGTGCCTGGAGTGCTGGGGGACAGTTTAATGAAAAACTGTTTTTT.